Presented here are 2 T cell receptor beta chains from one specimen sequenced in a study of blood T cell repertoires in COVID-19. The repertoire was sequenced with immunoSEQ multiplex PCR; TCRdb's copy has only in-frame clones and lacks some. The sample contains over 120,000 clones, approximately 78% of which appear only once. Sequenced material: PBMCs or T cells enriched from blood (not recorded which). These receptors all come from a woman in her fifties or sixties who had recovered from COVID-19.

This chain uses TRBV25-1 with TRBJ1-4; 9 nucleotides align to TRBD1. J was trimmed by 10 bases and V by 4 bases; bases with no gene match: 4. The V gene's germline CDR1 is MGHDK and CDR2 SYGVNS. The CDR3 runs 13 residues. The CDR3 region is CASSGPDRGKLFF. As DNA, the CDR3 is TGTGCCAGCAGTGGCCCGGACAGGGGAAAACTGTTTTTT.

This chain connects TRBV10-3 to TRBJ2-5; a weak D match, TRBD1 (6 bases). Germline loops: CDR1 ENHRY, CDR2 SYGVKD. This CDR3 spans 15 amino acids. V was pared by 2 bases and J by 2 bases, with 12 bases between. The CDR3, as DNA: TGTGCCATCAGTGAGGGACAGCCCTCGCAAGAGACCCAGTACTTC. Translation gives CAISEGQPSQETQYF.